This T cell receptor beta chain was sequenced for a study of radiation and T cells in renal cell carcinoma. Study at large: Nephrectomy followed 15 Gy stereotactic body radiation by 4 weeks. General study findings and limits: Top tumor clonotypes rose in blood 2 weeks post-radiation, then contracted. No pretreatment tumor biopsies were available for baseline clonotypes.

The CDR3 is made up of 13 amino acids. Germline V CDR1 and CDR2: MNHEY, SMNVEV (reference sequence). V lost 8 bases and J lost 6; bases outside the gene matches: 4. Generated by immunoSEQ multiplex PCR, the TCRdb table keeps only in-frame clones and is missing some. The sample holds 100,000 to 150,000 clones, 81% seen once. Time point given: blood 2 weeks post-SBRT. The treatment is: 15 Gy SBRT to primary tumor, nephrectomy 4 weeks later. Remarks on this clone: Its specificity is unknown.

V is TRBV27 and J is TRBJ1-1; TRBD1 matches at 12 bases. The sequence was obtained from a man between 50 and 59 years old with renal cell carcinoma. This material consisted of blood, taken from a patient whose treatment included radiotherapy and nephrectomy. CDR3 protein: CASGTGGNPEAFF. CDR3 bases: TGTGCCAGCGGGACAGGGGGCAACCCTGAAGCTTTCTTT.